Following are 30 T cell receptor beta chains from one sample sequenced in a study of blood T cell repertoires in COVID-19. Measured with immunoSEQ multiplex PCR; TCRdb has only the in-frame clones, and not every one. The table includes about 110,000 clones, less than 85% detected once. Sequenced input: peripheral blood. The receptors were gathered from a human donor with acute or convalescent COVID-19. The donor label of this sample is uncertain.

The chain employs TRBV18 and TRBJ1-1; D not certain. With 4 bases removed from V and 2 bases from J, the gap between germline ends came to 2 bases. Per the germline V gene, CDR1 is KGHSH and CDR2 is LQKENI. This CDR3 region has 11 residues. The CDR3: CASSLNTEAFF. The CDR3 coding sequence is TGTGCCAGCTCACTAAACACTGAAGCTTTCTTT.

This clone was found a few times. V is TRBV3-1 (or the pseudogene TRBV3-2) and J is TRBJ2-1; 9 bases map to TRBD2. Germline V gene data show CDR1 as LGHDT and CDR2 as YNNKEL (reference sequence). The CDR3 is made up of 14 amino acids. Trimming removed 1 base from V and 6 bases from J; junction bases left unmatched: 1. The CDR3 DNA reads as TGTGCCAGCAGCCAAGGCGGGGGGGCCAATGAGCAGTTCTTC. It encodes CASSQGGGANEQFF.

The chain uses TRBV2 and TRBJ1-1; D gene unclear. V shed 5 bases and J shed 0 bases, with 7 bases lying between them. This CDR3 comprises 13 residues. Germline loops: CDR1 SNHLY, CDR2 FYNNEI. CDR3 region: CASSRGMNTEAFF. Written as DNA, the CDR3 is TGTGCCAGCAGTCGCGGGATGAACACTGAAGCTTTCTTT.

The V gene is TRBV5-1, the J gene TRBJ1-1; TRBD1 might be the D (6 bases). The CDR3 consists of 13 residues. The germline V and J ends were trimmed by 4 bases and 1 base, with 8 bases remaining between them. CDR1 SGHRS and CDR2 YFSETQ come from the germline V gene. CDR3: CASSTQGNTEAFF. CDR3 coding DNA: TGCGCCAGCAGCACACAGGGGAACACTGAAGCTTTCTTT.

As DNA, the CDR3 is TGTGCCAGCAGCTTAACTCAGAACACTGAAGCTTTCTTT. It yields the protein CASSLTQNTEAFF. This chain links TRBV7-3 with TRBJ1-1; D is undetermined. The CDR3 covers 13 residues. In germline, CDR1 is SGHTA, CDR2 FQGTGA. Trimming pared 0 bases from V and 1 base from J, leaving 3 bases between. Supplemented by reference TRBV7-3 and TRBJ1-1, the full variable domain reads GAGVSQTPSNKVTEKGKYVELRCDPISGHTALYWYRQSLGQGPEFLIYFQGTGAADDSGLPNDRFFAVRPEGSVSTLKIQRTERGDSAVYLCASSLTQNTEAFFGQGTRLTVV.

The CDR3 here is CASSSDSGIYNEQFF. CDR3 DNA: TGCGCCAGCAGCTCTGATAGCGGTATCTACAATGAGCAGTTCTTC. This chain uses TRBV5-1 with TRBJ2-1; D is perhaps TRBD2 (6 bases). Trimming took 3 bases from V and 3 from J, leaving 13 bases between them. This CDR3 comprises 15 residues. Germline assignment: CDR1 SGHRS and CDR2 YFSETQ.

V gene TRBV3-1 (or the pseudogene TRBV3-2) combines with J gene TRBJ2-2; TRBD1 might be the D (6 bases). This CDR3 is built from 14 residues. V lost 6 bases to trimming and J lost 6 bases, with 14 bases between them. In germline, CDR1 is LGHDT, CDR2 YNNKEL (reference sequence). The CDR3 here is CASRDRSLAGELFF. In DNA form, the CDR3 reads TGTGCCAGCAGAGACAGGTCGTTGGCCGGGGAGCTGTTTTTT.

This clone was detected a few times. The genes are TRBV7-2 and TRBJ1-6, with D unresolved. In germline, CDR1 is SGHTA, CDR2 FQGNSA. The CDR3 has 17 residues. V dropped 1 base and J dropped 0 bases, with 10 bases sitting between them. In DNA form, the CDR3 reads TGTGCCAGCAGCTTAGTTGGCAGAAGCTCCTATAATTCACCCCTCCACTTT. Its protein is CASSLVGRSSYNSPLHF.

This clone was observed a handful of times. J is TRBJ1-3 and V is TRBV24-1, with a possible D match to TRBD1 (5 bases). The CDR3 runs to 13 residues. CDR1 is KGHDR, CDR2 SFDVKD, per germline. The ends were cut back, 12 bases at V and 1 base at J, with 12 bases in the middle. The CDR3 here is CAAGGDSGNTIYF. CDR3 DNA sequence: TGTGCCGCCGGGGGGGATTCTGGAAACACCATATATTTT.

The CDR3 DNA reads as TGTGCCAGTAGTATCGGGGGGAACACAGATACGCAGTATTTT. Translated: CASSIGGNTDTQYF. The V gene is TRBV19, the J gene TRBJ2-3; 7 bases map to TRBD2. Trimming cost V 3 bases and J 2 bases; bases outside gene matches: 2. In germline, CDR1 is LNHDA, CDR2 SQIVND (reference sequence). The CDR3 covers 14 residues. Variable domain in full (rest from reference TRBV19 and TRBJ2-3): DGGITQSPKYLFRKEGQNVTLSCEQNLNHDAMYWYRQDPGQGLRLIYYSQIVNDFQKGDIAEGYSVSREKKESFPLTVTSAQKNPTAFYLCASSIGGNTDTQYFGPGTRLTVL.

The rearrangement joins TRBV7-2 to TRBJ1-2, with D possibly TRBD1 on 5 matching bases. With 1 base removed from V and 4 bases from J, the gap between germline ends came to 16 bases. The CDR3 length is 16 residues. Per germline, CDR1 SGHTA and CDR2 FQGNSA. In DNA, the CDR3 is TGTGCCAGCAGCTTAGGTCAGGGCCAGTCCATCTATGGCTACACCTTC. Protein: CASSLGQGQSIYGYTF.

The chain employs TRBV19 and TRBJ2-2; D perhaps matches TRBD1 (6 bases). The V and J ends lost 5 bases and 0 bases respectively, with 10 bases between them. This CDR3 has 15 residues. Per the germline V gene, CDR1 is LNHDA and CDR2 is SQIVND (reference sequence). The DNA of the CDR3 is TGTGCCAGTAGTGCCGACAGGACGAACACCGGGGAGCTGTTTTTT. This translates into CASSADRTNTGELFF.

The V and J genes are TRBV11-2 and TRBJ1-3; TRBD1 might be the D (5 bases). V was cut by 5 bases and J by 0 bases, with 8 bases left in between. The CDR3 loop spans 14 amino acids. Germline CDR1 reads SGHAT; CDR2 reads FQNNGV. The DNA of the CDR3 is TGTGCCAGCAGCAGGGGTTACTCTGGAAACACCATATATTTT. Encoded protein: CASSRGYSGNTIYF.

V gene TRBV12-2 combines with J gene TRBJ1-6. TRBV12-2 is a recognized pseudogene. The CDR3 has 17 amino acids. The CDR3 nucleotides read TGTGCAAGTCGCTTAGCGGGAGGAGACCCCGAAGGATCACCCCTCCACTTT. The encoded protein is CASRLAGGDPEGSPLHF.

The chain recombines TRBV14 with TRBJ1-1; 11 bases line up with TRBD1. The germline gives CDR1 SGHDN, CDR2 FVKESK. Germline trimming cut 6 bases from V and 0 bases from J; bases unmatched to any gene: 6. CDR3 length equals 16 residues. The CDR3 protein is CASRPGTGGLNTEAFF. DNA for the CDR3: TGTGCCAGCAGGCCCGGGACAGGGGGACTGAACACTGAAGCTTTCTTT.

The chain is built from TRBV9 and TRBJ2-5, with 11 bases fitting TRBD2. V lost 0 bases to trimming and J lost 5 bases; unmatched junction nucleotides: 3. Germline-derived CDR1 and CDR2 are SGDLS and YYNGEE. The CDR3 totals 15 residues. The CDR3 region has the DNA TGTGCCAGCAGCGTAGAACTAGCGGGGGTGGAGACCCAGTACTTC. Residues: CASSVELAGVETQYF.

The chain recombines TRBV7-6 with TRBJ1-4; 8 bases match TRBD1. CDR1 and CDR2 (germline): SGHVS, FNYEAQ. This CDR3 region has 16 residues. V shed 5 bases and J 7 bases; nucleotides not matched to a gene: 12. The DNA for the CDR3 is TGTGCCAGCAGCAGACAACCACAGGGGGGGAGTGAAAAACTGTTTTTT. Amino acids: CASSRQPQGGSEKLFF.

The chain joins TRBV24-1 to TRBJ1-2, with a possible D match to TRBD1 (5 bases). There are 14 residues in the CDR3. V gave up 9 bases and J gave up 6 bases, with 19 bases separating them. Germline lookup yields CDR1 KGHDR and CDR2 SFDVKD. DNA of the CDR3: TGTGCCACCCGCAAGACTGGAGGGGATGATGGCTACACCTTC. Translating gives CATRKTGGDDGYTF.

The chain couples TRBV11-2 to TRBJ1-3; no clear D. The germline V and J ends were trimmed by 3 bases and 0 bases, with 6 bases remaining between them. The CDR3 covers 14 residues. Looked up from germline, CDR1 is SGHAT and CDR2 is FQNNGV. For the CDR3, the DNA is TGTGCCAGCAGCTTTCCTTTCTCTGGAAACACCATATATTTT. It yields the protein CASSFPFSGNTIYF.

The chain links TRBV10-2 to TRBJ2-2; 8 bases map to TRBD2. CDR1 and CDR2 from the germline V gene are WSHSY and SAAADI. Trimming removed 11 bases from V and 6 bases from J; junction bases left unmatched: 8. The CDR3 consists of 13 residues. The CDR3 reads CAGTGGLAGELFF. DNA of the CDR3: TGCGCCGGTACGGGGGGGCTGGCCGGGGAGCTGTTTTTT.

This rearrangement joins TRBV5-6 to TRBJ1-2; the D is unclear. V was trimmed by 0 bases and J by 10 bases, leaving 10 bases between them. From germline, CDR1 is SGHDT and CDR2 YYEEEE. This CDR3 region has 12 residues. The CDR3 sequence: CASSLVQRDYTF. As DNA, the CDR3 is TGTGCCAGCAGCTTGGTCCAAAGAGACTACACCTTC.

This clone was seen more than once but under ten times. J is TRBJ1-4 and V is TRBV28; maybe TRBD1 (5 bases). The CDR3 contains 16 residues. The V and J ends lost 5 bases and 8 bases respectively, with 21 bases between them. Germline V gene data show CDR1 as MDHEN and CDR2 as SYDVKM. The CDR3: CASSGGEAGPGEKLFF. The CDR3 coding sequence is TGTGCCAGCAGTGGGGGGGAGGCGGGACCGGGCGAAAAACTGTTTTTT.

The gene calls are TRBV6-6 and TRBJ2-3; D may be TRBD2 (6 bases). Germline lookup yields CDR1 MNHNY and CDR2 SVGAGI (reference sequence). V lost 6 bases and J lost 6, with 19 bases in between. CDR3 size: 15 residues. This chain's CDR3 is CASSYTGTGVDTQYF. As DNA, the CDR3 is TGTGCCAGCAGCTATACCGGGACTGGTGTGGATACGCAGTATTTT.

The V and J genes are TRBV18 and TRBJ2-5; no firm D call. The length of the CDR3 is 16 residues. Germline V lookup: CDR1 KGHSH, CDR2 LQKENI. Trimming took 2 bases from V and 5 from J, leaving 18 bases between them. The CDR3, as DNA: TGTGCCAGCTCACCAGACTCCCTTTCACGAGCGGAGACCCAGTACTTC. This sequence encodes CASSPDSLSRAETQYF.

The rearrangement joins TRBV7-6 to TRBJ2-1; D is perhaps TRBD2 (6 bases). There are 16 residues in the CDR3. Trimming took off 5 bases at V and 3 bases at J, with 17 bases between the two ends. Germline loops: CDR1 SGHVS, CDR2 FNYEAQ. This CDR3 is CASSEAEGTHYNEQFF. The CDR3, as DNA: TGTGCCAGCAGCGAGGCGGAGGGGACTCACTACAATGAGCAGTTCTTC.

DNA of the CDR3: TGTGCCAGCAACGAAGGACAGTTCCAGCCCCAGCATTTT. This codes for CASNEGQFQPQHF. The gene calls are TRBV6-5 and TRBJ1-5; possibly TRBD1 for D (6 bases). Germline V lookup: CDR1 MNHEY, CDR2 SVGAGI. V lost 7 bases, J lost 7 bases, and 14 bases lay in between. This CDR3 contains 13 residues.

The chain uses TRBV2 and TRBJ1-1, with D unclear. V shed 6 bases and J shed 1 base, with 9 bases lying between them. CDR1 and CDR2 from the germline V gene are SNHLY and FYNNEI. This CDR3 contains 13 residues. CDR3 sequence reads: CASRRTWNTEAFF. CDR3 sequence (DNA): TGTGCCAGCAGACGAACATGGAACACTGAAGCTTTCTTT.

The rearrangement uses TRBV6-5 and TRBJ1-1, with unresolved D. This CDR3 contains 14 residues. Germline CDR1 is MNHEY and CDR2 is SVGAGI. V was clipped by 5 bases and J by 5 bases, with 15 bases between them. The CDR3 is CASSLRRTGTEAFF. The DNA of the CDR3 is TGTGCCAGCAGTCTCAGGAGAACGGGGACTGAAGCTTTCTTT.

This chain joins TRBV2 and TRBJ1-6, with 9 bases identical to TRBD1. Losses at the gene ends were 2 bases for V and 10 bases for J; bases not matched to a gene: 6. The CDR3 is 15 amino acids. Germline loops: CDR1 SNHLY, CDR2 FYNNEI. CDR3 loop: CASSEHGTGNSPLHF. The CDR3 nucleotides read TGTGCCAGCAGTGAACATGGGACAGGGAACTCACCCCTCCACTTT.

The chain recombines TRBV6-5 with TRBJ1-1; D gene uncertain. This CDR3 comprises 13 residues. The V end was cut by 10 bases, the J end by 4 bases, with 16 bases between. The germline V gene has CDR1 MNHEY and CDR2 SVGAGI. The CDR3 nucleotides are TGTGCCACCCAGGCCCCGGCGAGCACTGAAGCTTTCTTT. The encoded protein is CATQAPASTEAFF.